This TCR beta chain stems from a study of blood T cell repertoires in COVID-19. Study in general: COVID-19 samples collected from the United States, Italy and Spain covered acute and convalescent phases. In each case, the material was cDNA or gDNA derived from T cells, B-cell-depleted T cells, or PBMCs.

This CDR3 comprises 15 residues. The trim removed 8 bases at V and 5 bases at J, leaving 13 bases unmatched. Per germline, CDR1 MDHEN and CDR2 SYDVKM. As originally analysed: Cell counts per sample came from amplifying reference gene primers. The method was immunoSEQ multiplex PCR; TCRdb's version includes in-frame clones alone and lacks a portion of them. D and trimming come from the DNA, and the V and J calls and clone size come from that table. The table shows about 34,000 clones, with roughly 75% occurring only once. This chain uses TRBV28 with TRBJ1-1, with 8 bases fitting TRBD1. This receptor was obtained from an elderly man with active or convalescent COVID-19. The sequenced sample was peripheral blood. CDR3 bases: TGTGCCAGCCGACATAACAGGGGGGAGTGGACTGAAGCTTTCTTT. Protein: CASRHNRGEWTEAFF. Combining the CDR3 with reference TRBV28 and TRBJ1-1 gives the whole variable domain DVKVTQSSRYLVKRTGEKVFLECVQDMDHENMFWYRQDPGLGLRLIYFSYDVKMKEKGDIPEGYSVSREKKERFSLILESASTNQTSMYLCASRHNRGEWTEAFFGQGTRLTVV.